Following are 30 T cell receptor beta chains from one sample sequenced in a study of T cell responses to AZD1222 COVID-19 vaccine. Produced via immunoSEQ multiplex PCR; TCRdb's table is partial and in-frame only. The sample has roughly 70,000 clones, roughly 80% seen once. Here the sequenced sample was peripheral blood, taken on day 0 of AZD1222 vaccination. The receptor source for this set is an adult in good health.

The chain couples TRBV11-3 to TRBJ2-1, with TRBD2 matching over 13 bases. This CDR3 comprises 17 residues. The germline gives CDR1 SGHNT, CDR2 YENEEA. The junction had 11 bases not matched to a gene; V was cut back by 3 bases and J by 9 bases. The CDR3 spells CASSFFTSGGVSGEQFF. The CDR3 DNA reads as TGTGCCAGCAGCTTCTTCACTAGCGGGGGGGTTTCGGGTGAGCAGTTCTTC.

The V gene is TRBV29-1, the J gene TRBJ1-1, with TRBD1 matching 10 bases. The germline V gene has CDR1 SQVTM and CDR2 ANQGSEA. This CDR3 is 15 amino acids long. V shed 4 bases, J shed 5 bases, and the junction held 10 bases outside the gene matches. The CDR3 protein is CSVAGQTGGGTEAFF. CDR3 nucleotides: TGCAGCGTTGCCGGCCAGACAGGGGGCGGGACTGAAGCTTTCTTT.

This chain links TRBV3-1 (or the pseudogene TRBV3-2) with TRBJ2-7; TRBD1 agrees at 9 bases. Germline CDR1 and CDR2: LGHDT and YNNKEL (reference sequence). Germline trimming cut 7 bases from V and 0 bases from J; bases unmatched to any gene: 10. The CDR3 is 16 residues long. In DNA form, the CDR3 reads TGTGCCAGCAAGGGGACAGGGATTATTAGCTCCTACGAGCAGTACTTC. Encoded protein: CASKGTGIISSYEQYF.

V usage is TRBV7-9 and J usage is TRBJ2-7; D call uncertain. Germline V gene lookup returns CDR1 SEHNR and CDR2 FQNEAQ (reference sequence). V lost 5 bases, J lost 2 bases, and 10 bases lay in between. This CDR3 contains 13 residues. The CDR3, as DNA: TGTGCCAGCAGCCAAAGGACGGCCTACGAGCAGTACTTC. Translation: CASSQRTAYEQYF.

J is TRBJ2-7 and V is TRBV18; a weak D match, TRBD2 (5 bases). The CDR3 has 14 amino acids. V was trimmed by 0 bases and J by 4 bases, leaving 10 bases between them. Germline V CDR1 and CDR2: KGHSH, LQKENI. The CDR3 loop is CASSPPTGIYEQYF. CDR3 sequence (DNA): TGTGCCAGCTCACCACCGACGGGGATATACGAGCAGTACTTC. Together with reference TRBV18 and TRBJ2-7, the CDR3 gives the full variable domain: NAGVMQNPRHLVRRRGQEARLRCSPMKGHSHVYWYRQLPEEGLKFMVYLQKENIIDESGMPKERFSAEFPKEGPSILRIQQVVRGDSAAYFCASSPPTGIYEQYFGPGTRLTVT.

The genes are TRBV7-2 and TRBJ2-7, with 8 bases fitting TRBD1. Germline trimming cut 8 bases from V and 7 bases from J; bases unmatched to any gene: 13. Germline-derived CDR1 and CDR2 are SGHTA and FQGNSA. CDR3 length: 14 residues. This chain's CDR3 is CASARGQGAREQYF. The CDR3 DNA is TGTGCCAGCGCTCGAGGGCAGGGGGCGCGAGAGCAGTACTTC.

V and J are TRBV11-3 and TRBJ2-7; TRBD1 matches at 9 bases. CDR3 length: 15 residues. The trim removed 4 bases at V and 4 bases at J, leaving 8 bases unmatched. Germline CDR1 SGHNT, CDR2 YENEEA. As DNA, the CDR3 is TGTGCCAGCAGCTCGGGAACAGGGGGCCGGTACGAGCAGTACTTC. The encoded protein is CASSSGTGGRYEQYF.

This rearrangement joins TRBV6-1 to TRBJ2-5, with D unresolved. Trimming pared 2 bases from V and 4 bases from J, leaving 8 bases between. The CDR3 has 13 amino acids. The germline V gene has CDR1 MNHNS and CDR2 SASEGT. The CDR3 protein is CASSERDLETQYF. DNA of the CDR3: TGTGCCAGCAGTGAAAGGGATTTAGAGACCCAGTACTTC.

The genes are TRBV11-3 and TRBJ2-5; D remains ambiguous. Trimming removed 4 bases from V and 5 bases from J, with 11 bases in between. The CDR3 sequence is 13 residues long. Germline V lookup: CDR1 SGHNT, CDR2 YENEEA. In nucleotides, the CDR3 is TGTGCCAGCAGCTCTTACCCCGGTGAGACCCAGTACTTC. Amino acids: CASSSYPGETQYF.

The chain uses TRBV19 and TRBJ2-5; D tentatively fits TRBD1 or TRBD2 (6 bases each). Trimming took 3 bases from V and 1 from J, leaving 12 bases between them. The CDR3 loop spans 15 amino acids. Per germline, CDR1 LNHDA and CDR2 SQIVND (reference sequence). Here the CDR3 reads CASSIRKGGQETQYF. The CDR3 DNA reads as TGTGCCAGTAGTATCAGAAAGGGGGGCCAAGAGACCCAGTACTTC.

This clone was seen a handful of times. V and J are TRBV7-2 and TRBJ2-5; D is uncertain. CDR1 SGHTA and CDR2 FQGNSA come from the germline V gene. The CDR3 is 12 residues long. Trimming left V 5 bases short and J 4 bases short, with 8 bases between. In nucleotides, the CDR3 is TGTGCCAGCAGCCCAGAAGTAGAGACCCAGTACTTC. Amino acid sequence: CASSPEVETQYF.

V gene TRBV6-5 combines with J gene TRBJ2-2; no reliable D call. The germline gives CDR1 MNHEY, CDR2 SVGAGI. Between the trimmed V and J ends, which lost 7 bases and 1 base, there was a span of 4 bases. CDR3 length: 12 residues. DNA of the CDR3: TGTGCCAGCATCGGGAACACCGGGGAGCTGTTTTTT. It encodes CASIGNTGELFF.

This clone was recorded only once. The chain combines TRBV30 with TRBJ2-2, with TRBD1 as a possible D gene (5 bases). CDR3 length equals 15 residues. Trimming removed 4 bases at V and 0 bases at J, with 12 bases between. CDR1 and CDR2 (germline): GTSNPN, SVGIG (reference sequence). CDR3 sequence: CAWITGKTNTGELFF. The CDR3 coding sequence is TGTGCCTGGATTACAGGCAAAACGAACACCGGGGAGCTGTTTTTT.

The chain uses TRBV5-1 and TRBJ1-2; D not resolved. Germline V gene data show CDR1 as SGHRS and CDR2 as YFSETQ. This CDR3 has 15 residues. Trimming cost V 0 bases and J 2 bases, with 11 bases left between them. The CDR3 DNA is TGCGCCAGCAGCTTGGCCGGAGGGTCCAACTATGGCTACACCTTC. It is translated as CASSLAGGSNYGYTF.

V gene TRBV9 combines with J gene TRBJ2-1; D call uncertain. With 0 bases removed from V and 1 base from J, the gap between germline ends came to 5 bases. This CDR3 comprises 14 residues. In germline, CDR1 is SGDLS, CDR2 YYNGEE. The CDR3 sequence: CASSVAASYNEQFF. CDR3 bases: TGTGCCAGCAGCGTAGCTGCATCCTACAATGAGCAGTTCTTC. Full variable domain (outside the CDR3, taken from reference TRBV9 and TRBJ2-1): DSGVTQTPKHLITATGQRVTLRCSPRSGDLSVYWYQQSLDQGLQFLIQYYNGEERAKGNILERFSAQQFPDLHSELNLSSLELGDSALYFCASSVAASYNEQFFGPGTRLTVL.

The table lists this clone with a few counts. The chain recombines TRBV29-1 with TRBJ2-1; D remains unclear. This CDR3 is built from 11 residues. Per germline, CDR1 SQVTM and CDR2 ANQGSEA. Trimming pared 5 bases from V and 3 bases from J, leaving 5 bases between. DNA of the CDR3: TGCAGCGTTCGGCACTACAATGAGCAGTTCTTC. Protein sequence: CSVRHYNEQFF.

The chain links TRBV7-9 to TRBJ1-1; unclear D gene. V lost 4 bases and J lost 4, with 13 bases in between. The CDR3 runs 14 residues. Germline-derived CDR1 and CDR2 are SEHNR and FQNEAQ (reference sequence). CDR3 nucleotide sequence: TGTGCCAGCAGCTACTATAAGGGCGCCACTGAAGCTTTCTTT. Its translation is CASSYYKGATEAFF.

The rearrangement uses TRBV5-6 and TRBJ1-5; 9 nucleotides line up with TRBD1. Trimming at V came to 4 bases and at J to 5 bases, leaving 4 bases not matched to a gene. This CDR3 has 14 residues. CDR1 and CDR2 (germline): SGHDT, YYEEEE. The CDR3 DNA is TGTGCCAGCAGCAGGACAGGGGCTGATCAGCCCCAGCATTTT. Encoded protein: CASSRTGADQPQHF.

The chain joins TRBV9 to TRBJ1-6; D unclear. This CDR3 is built from 14 residues. Trimming cost V 0 bases and J 6 bases, with 7 bases left between them. In germline, CDR1 is SGDLS, CDR2 YYNGEE. The CDR3 sequence is CASSVEQINSPLHF. The CDR3 coding sequence is TGTGCCAGCAGCGTAGAACAGATTAATTCACCCCTCCACTTT.

V is TRBV18 and J is TRBJ1-5, with D possibly TRBD1 on 5 matching bases. CDR1 KGHSH and CDR2 LQKENI come from the germline V gene. Trimming left V 0 bases short and J 3 bases short, with 9 bases between. The CDR3 has 15 amino acids. The CDR3, as DNA: TGTGCCAGCTCACCACCGGGACCGATCAATCAGCCCCAGCATTTT. Its translation: CASSPPGPINQPQHF.

This chain uses TRBV14 with TRBJ1-3; no firm D call. Trimming removed 3 bases from V and 5 bases from J, with 2 bases in between. The CDR3 spans 11 residues. Germline V gene data show CDR1 as SGHDN and CDR2 as FVKESK. The CDR3 sequence: CASSHRNTIYF. The CDR3 DNA reads as TGTGCCAGCAGCCACAGAAACACCATATATTTT.

The V and J genes are TRBV29-1 and TRBJ1-3; the D is unclear. Germline-derived CDR1 and CDR2 are SQVTM and ANQGSEA. CDR3 length: 13 amino acids. V was trimmed by 7 bases and J by 2 bases, leaving 12 bases between them. The CDR3 sequence is CSALGGTGNTIYF. CDR3 coding DNA: TGCAGCGCCCTCGGTGGTACTGGAAACACCATATATTTT. The variable domain in full, completed from reference TRBV29-1 and TRBJ1-3, reads SAVISQKPSRDICQRGTSLTIQCQVDSQVTMMFWYRQQPGQSLTLIATANQGSEATYESGFVIDKFPISRPNLTFSTLTVSNMSPEDSSIYLCSALGGTGNTIYFGEGSWLTVV.

The J gene is TRBJ2-7, the V gene TRBV5-5, with TRBD1 as a possible D gene (5 bases). The V and J ends lost 0 bases and 3 bases respectively, with 7 bases between them. The CDR3 is made up of 13 amino acids. In germline, CDR1 is SGHKS, CDR2 YYEKEE (reference sequence). For the CDR3, the DNA is TGTGCCAGCAGCTTGGCAGGGAACTACGAGCAGTACTTC. Residues: CASSLAGNYEQYF.

The rearrangement links TRBV7-2 to TRBJ2-2; 8 bases agree with TRBD1. V lost 3 bases, J lost 4 bases, and 7 bases stayed unmatched. The CDR3 contains 16 residues. Per germline, CDR1 SGHTA and CDR2 FQGNSA. The CDR3 bases are TGTGCCAGCAGCTTTCCTAGGACAGGGTCCACCGGGGAGCTGTTTTTT. Residues: CASSFPRTGSTGELFF. Full variable domain (missing parts from reference TRBV7-2 and TRBJ2-2): GAGVSQSPSNKVTEKGKDVELRCDPISGHTALYWYRQSLGQGLEFLIYFQGNSAPDKSGLPSDRFSAERTGGSVSTLTIQRTQQEDSAVYLCASSFPRTGSTGELFFGEGSRLTVL.

This rearrangement joins TRBV7-9 to TRBJ1-4, with TRBD1 identical over 9 bases. Germline trimming cut 5 bases from V and 6 bases from J; bases unmatched to any gene: 4. The CDR3 runs to 14 residues. Germline V lookup: CDR1 SEHNR, CDR2 FQNEAQ (reference sequence). CDR3 sequence reads: CASSQDRGYEKLFF. As DNA, the CDR3 is TGTGCCAGCAGCCAGGACAGGGGTTATGAAAAACTGTTTTTT.

The V call is TRBV12-3 or TRBV12-4, the J call TRBJ1-1; D is undetermined. Trimming removed 5 bases at V and 1 base at J, with 8 bases between. The CDR3 totals 13 residues. The CDR3 spells CASSRLQNTEAFF. The CDR3 DNA reads TGTGCCAGCAGTCGCCTACAGAACACTGAAGCTTTCTTT.

The chain recombines TRBV2 with TRBJ2-7; D might be TRBD1 (5 bases). V was cut by 5 bases and J by 0 bases, with 8 bases left in between. Germline CDR1 reads SNHLY; CDR2 reads FYNNEI. The CDR3 spans 13 residues. The CDR3 nucleotides read TGTGCCAGCAGTTACAGGAGCTCCTACGAGCAGTACTTC. Protein sequence: CASSYRSSYEQYF.

J is TRBJ1-1 and V is TRBV6-5; D unclear. CDR1 and CDR2 from the germline V gene are MNHEY and SVGAGI. The CDR3 is 12 amino acids. Trimming left V 6 bases short and J 5 bases short, with 10 bases between. The CDR3 DNA sequence: TGTGCCAGCAGGTCCACGGGGACTGAAGCTTTCTTT. It translates to CASRSTGTEAFF.

The chain joins TRBV18 to TRBJ2-2; TRBD1 matches at 10 bases. Trimming removed 5 bases from V and 8 bases from J; junction bases left unmatched: 8. The length of the CDR3 is 15 residues. The germline gives CDR1 KGHSH, CDR2 LQKENI. The CDR3 reads CASSTPDRGPGELFF. The CDR3 DNA reads as TGTGCCAGCTCAACCCCTGACAGGGGGCCTGGGGAGCTGTTTTTT.

A note on this clone: The same CDR3 can be traced to other DNA sequences in this sample. The CDR3 sequence is CASSLAGPFTDTQYF. The CDR3 DNA reads TGCGCCAGCAGCTTGGCGGGCCCATTCACAGATACGCAGTATTTT. The V gene is TRBV5-1, the J gene TRBJ2-3; D not resolved. Germline V gene sequence: CDR1 SGHRS, CDR2 YFSETQ. Trimming shortened V by 0 bases and J by 2 bases, and 10 bases separated the two germline ends. The length of the CDR3 is 15 residues.